This T cell receptor (beta chain) was captured in a study of metastatic and nonmetastatic thyroid tumors. Study summary: The study looked at repertoires side by side in blood and in tumor or nodule tissue from malignant and benign thyroid patients.

This clone was seen ten or more times. The CDR3 totals 14 residues. CDR1 SGHNT and CDR2 YENEEA come from the germline V gene. The J segment lost 4 bases and the V segment lost 1 base, leaving 3 bases of the junction unmatched. Using MiXCR, TCRdb reanalyzed the PCR reads. The sample includes approximately 86,000 clones, 9.5% to 15% of them seen just once. Before thyroid surgery, none of the patients had received any treatment. The material sequenced was tumor tissue. The chain is built from TRBV11-3 and TRBJ2-7; TRBD1 matches at 8 bases. This receptor was identified in a female donor with papillary thyroid cancer or a benign thyroid nodule (not recorded which). Some clones in this sample may be carry-over from other donors' samples. CDR3 nucleotides: TGTGCCAGCAGCTTAGGGACAGGGACTTACGAGCAGTACTTC. It codes for CASSLGTGTYEQYF. Looking up the rest from reference TRBV11-3 and TRBJ2-7 gives the full variable domain: EAGVVQSPRYKIIEKKQPVAFWCNPISGHNTLYWYLQNLGQGPELLIRYENEEAVDDSQLPKDRFSAERLKGVDSTLKIQPAELGDSAVYLCASSLGTGTYEQYFGPGTRLTVT.